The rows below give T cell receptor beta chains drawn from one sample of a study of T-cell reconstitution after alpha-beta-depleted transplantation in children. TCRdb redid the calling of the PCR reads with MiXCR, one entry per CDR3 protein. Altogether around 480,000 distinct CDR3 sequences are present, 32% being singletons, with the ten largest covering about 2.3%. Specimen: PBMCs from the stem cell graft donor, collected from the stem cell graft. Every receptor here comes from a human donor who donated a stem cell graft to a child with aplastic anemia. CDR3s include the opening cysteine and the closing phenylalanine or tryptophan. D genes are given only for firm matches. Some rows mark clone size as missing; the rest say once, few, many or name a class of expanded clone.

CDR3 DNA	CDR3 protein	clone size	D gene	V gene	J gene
TGTGCCAGCTCCTGGACAGTAGGAAATACGCAGTATTTT	CASSWTVGNTQYF	.	.	TRBV7-6	TRBJ2-3
TGTGCCTGGCTCCCAGAAGGGAGTACGGCTTACGAGCAGTACTTC	CAWLPEGSTAYEQYF	few	.	TRBV30	TRBJ2-7
TGTGCCAGCAGAGGGGACAGGGGGCTGTTCAATGAGCAGTTCTTC	CASRGDRGLFNEQFF	.	TRBD1	TRBV6-1	TRBJ2-1
TGCAGTGCGCATAACAGGAACCAAGAGACCCAGTACTTC	CSAHNRNQETQYF	few	.	TRBV20-1	TRBJ2-5
TGTGCCAGCAGTTGGACAGGGGGCCACTACGAGCAGTACTTC	CASSWTGGHYEQYF	few	TRBD1	TRBV27	TRBJ2-7
TGTGCCAGCAGTTACTACAGGGGTCCAGAGGACTATGGCTACACCTTC	CASSYYRGPEDYGYTF	.	TRBD1	TRBV6-2/TRBV6-3	TRBJ1-2
TGCGCCAGCAGCTTGGACAATTACGAGCAGTACTTC	CASSLDNYEQYF	few	.	TRBV5-1	TRBJ2-7
TGCGCCAGCAGCCAAGATTGGCGGGAGACCCAGTACTTC	CASSQDWRETQYF	few	.	TRBV4-3	TRBJ2-5
TGTGCCAGCACCCTGGGGGTCGGCTACACCTTC	CASTLGVGYTF	.	.	TRBV7-2	TRBJ1-2
TGTGCCAGCAGCTCATTAGAGCGGGGGGGTGGACGTCACCAAGAGACCCAGTACTTC	CASSSLERGGGRHQETQYF	.	TRBD2	TRBV11-1	TRBJ2-5
TGTGCCAGCAGCCCGGACAGGGGTAACTATGGCTACACCTTC	CASSPDRGNYGYTF	.	TRBD1	TRBV5-5	TRBJ1-2
TGTGCCAGTAGTCAGGGACAGAGGACTCAGCCCCAGCATTTT	CASSQGQRTQPQHF	.	TRBD1	TRBV19	TRBJ1-5
TGTGCCAGCAGCGCAACCGGGGAGTGGAACACTGAAGCTTTCTTT	CASSATGEWNTEAFF	few	.	TRBV9	TRBJ1-1
TGTGCCAGCTCGGATACCGGGAGGGCAGGCGAGCAGTACTTC	CASSDTGRAGEQYF	few	TRBD2	TRBV18	TRBJ2-7
TGTGCCTGGAGTAAGGGTCAGGGGTTGGATCAGCCCCAGCATTTT	CAWSKGQGLDQPQHF	few	.	TRBV30	TRBJ1-5
TGTGCCATCAGTGAGGATGCCGGGGAGCTGTTTTTT	CAISEDAGELFF	.	.	TRBV10-3	TRBJ2-2
TGTGCCAGCAGCGTGCGGGCTTGGGATGGCTACACCTTC	CASSVRAWDGYTF	.	.	TRBV9	TRBJ1-2
TGCGCCAGCAGCCAAGACCGATTTATGAACACTGAAGCTTTCTTT	CASSQDRFMNTEAFF	.	.	TRBV4-3	TRBJ1-1
TGTGCCAGCAGAAGGAGGGCCGGCGGGGAGCTGTTTTTT	CASRRRAGGELFF	once	.	TRBV27	TRBJ2-2
TGTGCCTGGACCAGGTTCTCTGGAAACACCATATATTTT	CAWTRFSGNTIYF	.	.	TRBV30	TRBJ1-3
TGCAGTGCTAGCACAGGGATAGGGCTCGGCAATCAGCCCCAGCATTTT	CSASTGIGLGNQPQHF	.	.	TRBV20-1	TRBJ1-5
TGTGCCAGCTCACCAACTACAGGGGGAGAGACCCAGTACTTC	CASSPTTGGETQYF	.	TRBD1	TRBV18	TRBJ2-5
TGTGCCAGCAGTTCCGGGACAGGCTCCCTTACGGAGACCCAGTACTTC	CASSSGTGSLTETQYF	.	TRBD1	TRBV6-2/TRBV6-3	TRBJ2-5
TGTGCCAGCAGTTTGATTAGCGGCTACGCCGGGGAGCTGTTTTTT	CASSLISGYAGELFF	.	.	TRBV12-3/TRBV12-4	TRBJ2-2
TGCAGTGCTCATTTTTCGGGAGATACGCAGTATTTT	CSAHFSGDTQYF	.	.	TRBV20-1	TRBJ2-3
TGCGCCAGCAGTGGAAGCGGACAGGGAGGCTTCGAGCAGTACTTC	CASSGSGQGGFEQYF	few	TRBD1	TRBV10-2	TRBJ2-7